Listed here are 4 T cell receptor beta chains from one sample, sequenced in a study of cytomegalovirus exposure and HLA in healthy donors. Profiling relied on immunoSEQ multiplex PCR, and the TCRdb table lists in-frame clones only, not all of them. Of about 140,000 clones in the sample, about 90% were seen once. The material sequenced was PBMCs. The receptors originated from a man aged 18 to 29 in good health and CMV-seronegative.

The CDR3 DNA reads TGTGCCAGCTCACCCGTGGAGGGTGCTGGCTACACCTTC. Encoded protein: CASSPVEGAGYTF. This chain links TRBV18 with TRBJ1-2; D is ambiguous. The CDR3 sequence is 13 residues long. The ends were cut back, 3 bases at V and 7 bases at J, with 12 bases in the middle. The germline V gene encodes CDR1 KGHSH and CDR2 LQKENI.

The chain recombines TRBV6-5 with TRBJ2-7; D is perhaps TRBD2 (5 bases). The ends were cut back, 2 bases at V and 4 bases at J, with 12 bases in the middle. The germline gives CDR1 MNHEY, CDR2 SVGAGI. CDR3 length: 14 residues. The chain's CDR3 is CASSYHGSKYEQYF. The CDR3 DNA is TGTGCCAGCAGTTACCATGGGAGTAAATACGAGCAGTACTTC.

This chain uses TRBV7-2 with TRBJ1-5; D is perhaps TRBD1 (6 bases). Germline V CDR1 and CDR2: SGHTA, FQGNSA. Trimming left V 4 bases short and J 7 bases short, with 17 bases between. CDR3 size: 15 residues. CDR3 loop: CASSYLRGAGQPQHF. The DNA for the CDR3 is TGTGCCAGCAGCTACCTCCGGGGGGCCGGGCAGCCCCAGCATTTT. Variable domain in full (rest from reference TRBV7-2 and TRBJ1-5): GAGVSQSPSNKVTEKGKDVELRCDPISGHTALYWYRQSLGQGLEFLIYFQGNSAPDKSGLPSDRFSAERTGGSVSTLTIQRTQQEDSAVYLCASSYLRGAGQPQHFGDGTRLSIL.

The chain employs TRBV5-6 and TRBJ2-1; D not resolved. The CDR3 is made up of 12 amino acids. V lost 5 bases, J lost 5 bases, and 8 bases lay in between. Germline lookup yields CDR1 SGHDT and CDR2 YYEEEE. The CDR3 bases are TGTGCCAGCAGAACAGAAAACAATGAGCAGTTCTTC. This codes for CASRTENNEQFF.